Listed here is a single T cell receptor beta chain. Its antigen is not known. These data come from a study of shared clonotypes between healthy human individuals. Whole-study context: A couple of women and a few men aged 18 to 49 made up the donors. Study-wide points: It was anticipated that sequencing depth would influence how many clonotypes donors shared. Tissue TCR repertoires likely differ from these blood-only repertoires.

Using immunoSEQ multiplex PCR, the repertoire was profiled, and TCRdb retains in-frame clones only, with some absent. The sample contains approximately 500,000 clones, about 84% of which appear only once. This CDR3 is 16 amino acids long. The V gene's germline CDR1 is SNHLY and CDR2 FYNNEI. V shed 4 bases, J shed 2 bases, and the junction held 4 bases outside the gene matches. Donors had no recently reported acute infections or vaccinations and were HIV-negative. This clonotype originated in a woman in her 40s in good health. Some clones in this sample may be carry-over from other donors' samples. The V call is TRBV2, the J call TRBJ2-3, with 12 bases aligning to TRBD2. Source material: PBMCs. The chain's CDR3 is CASSAGLAGTTDTQYF. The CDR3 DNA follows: TGTGCCAGCAGTGCTGGACTAGCGGGGACCACAGATACGCAGTATTTT.